The present entry profiles one TCR beta chain with its context. Its antigen is unknown. The entry originates in a study of cytomegalovirus exposure and HLA in healthy donors. Germline CDR1 SGHVS, CDR2 FQNEAQ. The CDR3 covers 14 residues. V was clipped by 1 base and J by 5 bases, with 11 bases between them. Study-level results: A later analysis found most CMV-associated TCR beta chains apparently HLA-restricted. When analyzed later, a missense DCLRE1C variant was found to be linked to TCR beta V- and J-gene trimming. Across HLA loci, a later analysis found differing TCR association rates, with DRB1 most and HLA-C fewest.

Primers for the PCR totalled 60 Vbeta and 13 Jbeta. Original methodology: Roughly 11 million shared chains were among the about 80 million unique TCR beta chains that a later analysis counted. Generated by immunoSEQ multiplex PCR, the TCRdb table keeps only in-frame clones and is missing some. That table is the source of V, J and clone size, and D and trimming were worked out from the DNA. The sample yields just over 150,000 clones, roughly 90% seen once. The specimen was PBMCs. This sequence joins TRBV7-8 and TRBJ1-2; tentative D call: TRBD1 (6 bases). The clonotype was recovered from a woman under 30 in good health and CMV-seronegative. CDR3 residues: CASSLGTAPYGYTF. The CDR3 DNA is TGTGCCAGCAGCTTAGGGACAGCCCCGTATGGCTACACCTTC.